Given below is one T cell receptor beta chain in context. Its antigen is undetermined. Other DNA sequences from this sample encode an identical CDR3 as well. CDR1 and CDR2 from the germline V gene are DFQATT and SNEGSKA (reference sequence). V lost 3 bases to trimming and J lost 2 bases, with 2 bases between them. The CDR3 has 10 residues. The record originates from a study of shared clonotypes between healthy human individuals. Several immunoSEQ 96-well plates shared each subset's DNA, each plate a replicate. Replicate PCRs run on unsorted PBMC used around 0.3 ug DNA, which was 30,000 or so T cell genomes. Clones were read by immunoSEQ multiplex PCR, and TCRdb kept only the in-frame ones, dropping some. The sample has some 500,000 clones; approximately 77% are singletons. General study findings and limits: Researchers sampled only blood; tissue repertoires likely differ.

The chain links TRBV20-1 to TRBJ2-7; D gene ambiguous. The origin of this receptor is a woman aged 40 to 55 in good health. Some clones in this sample may be carry-over from other donors' samples. Input material: PBMCs. The CDR3 coding sequence is TGCAGTGCTAGTACCTACGAGCAGTACTTC. It translates to CSASTYEQYF.